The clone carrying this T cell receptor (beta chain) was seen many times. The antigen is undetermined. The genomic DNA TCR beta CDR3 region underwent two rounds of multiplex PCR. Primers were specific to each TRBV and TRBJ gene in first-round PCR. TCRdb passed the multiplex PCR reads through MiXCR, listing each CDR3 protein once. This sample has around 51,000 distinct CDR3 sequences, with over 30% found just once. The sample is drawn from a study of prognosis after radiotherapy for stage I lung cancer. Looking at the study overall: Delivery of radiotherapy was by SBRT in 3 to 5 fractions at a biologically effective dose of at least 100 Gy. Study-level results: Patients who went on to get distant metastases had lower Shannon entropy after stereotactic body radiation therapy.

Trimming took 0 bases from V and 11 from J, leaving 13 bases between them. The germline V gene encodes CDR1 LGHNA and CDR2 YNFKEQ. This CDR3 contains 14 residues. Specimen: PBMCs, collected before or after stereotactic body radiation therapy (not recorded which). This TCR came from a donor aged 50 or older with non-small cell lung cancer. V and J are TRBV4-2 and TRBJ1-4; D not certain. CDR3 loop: CASSQDRNGGKLFF. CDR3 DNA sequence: TGTGCCAGCAGCCAAGATAGGAATGGAGGGAAACTGTTTTTT.